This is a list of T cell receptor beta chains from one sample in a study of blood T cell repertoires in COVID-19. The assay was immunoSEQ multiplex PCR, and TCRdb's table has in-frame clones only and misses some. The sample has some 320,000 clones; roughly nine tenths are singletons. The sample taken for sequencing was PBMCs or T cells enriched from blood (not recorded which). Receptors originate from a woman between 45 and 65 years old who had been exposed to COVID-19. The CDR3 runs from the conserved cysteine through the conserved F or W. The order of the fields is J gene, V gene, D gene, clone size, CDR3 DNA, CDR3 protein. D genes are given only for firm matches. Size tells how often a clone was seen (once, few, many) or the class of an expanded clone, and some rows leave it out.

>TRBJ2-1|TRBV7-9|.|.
TGTGCCAGCAGCTTAGATTTGGCAGGGTGGCAGTTCTTC
CASSLDLAGWQFF
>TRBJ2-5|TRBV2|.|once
TGTGCCAGCAGTGAAATGGGGCGGTGGGAGACCCAGTACTTC
CASSEMGRWETQYF
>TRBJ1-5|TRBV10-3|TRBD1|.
TGTGCCATCAGTGAGTCGACCGGGACAGGGAATCAGCCCCAGCATTTT
CAISESTGTGNQPQHF
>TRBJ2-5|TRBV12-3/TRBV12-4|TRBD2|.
TGTGCCAGGCGAGATAGCGGGGGGACCGTTAACTTC
CARRDSGGTVNF
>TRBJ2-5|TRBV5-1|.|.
TGCGCCAGCAGCCGCGGGAACGGAGAGACCCAGTACTTC
CASSRGNGETQYF
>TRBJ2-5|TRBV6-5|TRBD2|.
TGTGCCAGCAGTAAAAGCGGGGGGGTCCGGGAGACCCAGTACTTC
CASSKSGGVRETQYF
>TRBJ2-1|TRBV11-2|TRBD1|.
TGTGCCAGCAGCCCACAGGGGAATGAGCAGTTCTTC
CASSPQGNEQFF
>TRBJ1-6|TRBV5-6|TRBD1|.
TGTGCCAGCAGCTTGGGTGACAGGGGAGGTAATTCACCCCTCCACTTT
CASSLGDRGGNSPLHF
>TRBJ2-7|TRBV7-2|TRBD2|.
TGTGCCAGCAGCCCTCTCGGCGGGGGAGTCTACGAGCAGTACTTC
CASSPLGGGVYEQYF
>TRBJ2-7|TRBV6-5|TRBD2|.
TGTGCCAGCAGAGGACTAGCGGACGGGGCACACGAGCAGTACTTC
CASRGLADGAHEQYF
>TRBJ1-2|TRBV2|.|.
TGTGCCTCAGCCAGGGGATTCGACTATGGCTACACCTTC
CASARGFDYGYTF
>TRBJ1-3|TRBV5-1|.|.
TGCGCCAGCAGCTTGGGAGGGGGCTCTGGAAACACCATATATTTT
CASSLGGGSGNTIYF
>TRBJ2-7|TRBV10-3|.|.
TGTGCCATCAACCGGACAGAGAACTACGAGCAGTACTTC
CAINRTENYEQYF
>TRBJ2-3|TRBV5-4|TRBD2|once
TGTGCCAGTACTAGCGGGGCGACAGATACGCAGTATTTT
CASTSGATDTQYF
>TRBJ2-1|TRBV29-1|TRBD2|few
TGCAGCGTTGGGGTCGGCGGGGGGGTGGTTCGCGGACACAATGAGCAGTTCTTC
CSVGVGGGVVRGHNEQFF
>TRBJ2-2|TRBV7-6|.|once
TGTGCCAGCAGCTTAGGTATTGCCAGGGAGGCCGGGGAGCTGTTTTTT
CASSLGIAREAGELFF
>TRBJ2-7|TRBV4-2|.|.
TGTGCCAGCAGCCAATTGGGTAGGGGTAAGCTCGAGCAGTACTTC
CASSQLGRGKLEQYF
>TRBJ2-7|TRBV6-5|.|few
TGTGCCAGCAGTTACTCTACCAGGGGACGAGACGAGCAGTACTTC
CASSYSTRGRDEQYF
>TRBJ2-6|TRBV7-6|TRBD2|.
TGTGCCAGCAGCGCAGCGGGGGCCGGGGCCAACGTCCTGACTTTC
CASSAAGAGANVLTF
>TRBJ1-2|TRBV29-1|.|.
TGCAGCGTTGAATTGGAGGCCCTAGACTATGGCTACACCTTC
CSVELEALDYGYTF
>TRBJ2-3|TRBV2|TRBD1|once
TGTGCCAGCAGTGACCAGGGGGCGTCCGCAGATACGCAGTATTTT
CASSDQGASADTQYF
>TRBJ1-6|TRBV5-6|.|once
TGTGCCAGCAGCTCACAATTATCAACAAGGCTAGTTTCACCCCTCCACTTT
CASSSQLSTRLVSPLHF
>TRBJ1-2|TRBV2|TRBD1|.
TGTGCCAGCTCGACAGGGGATGCCTATGGCTACACCTTC
CASSTGDAYGYTF
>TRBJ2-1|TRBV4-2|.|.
TGTGCCAGCAGCCAAGATGCCGCGGGGGCTAATGAGCAGTTCTTC
CASSQDAAGANEQFF
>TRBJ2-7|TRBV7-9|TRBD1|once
TGTGCCAGCAGCTTTACCGACAGGGGGGAATACGAGCAGTACTTC
CASSFTDRGEYEQYF
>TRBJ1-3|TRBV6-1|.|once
TGTGCCAGCAGTGAATCCCCAGAACCGAAAGAAAACACCATATATTTT
CASSESPEPKENTIYF
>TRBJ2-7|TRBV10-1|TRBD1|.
TGCGCCAGCAGTGAGTTGACAGGGGCTAAGACCGAGCAGTACTTC
CASSELTGAKTEQYF
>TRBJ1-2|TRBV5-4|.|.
TGTGCCAGCAGCTTGGACAGTCTTAACTATGGCTACACCTTC
CASSLDSLNYGYTF
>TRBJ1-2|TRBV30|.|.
TGTGCCTGGGGTATCCGGGGCTACACCTTC
CAWGIRGYTF
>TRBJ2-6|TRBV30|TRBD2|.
TGTGCCTGGAGCGGGGGGGCCAATCGGATTTCTGGGGCCAACGTCCTGACTTTC
CAWSGGANRISGANVLTF
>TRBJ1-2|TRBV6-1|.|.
TGTGCCAGCAGTGAATGGGGCCAGGGATCATCGGGCTACACCTTC
CASSEWGQGSSGYTF
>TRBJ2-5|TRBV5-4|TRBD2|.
TGTGCCAGCAGCTTGGTGGGCGGGGGAGATCGACAAGAGACCCAGTACTTC
CASSLVGGGDRQETQYF
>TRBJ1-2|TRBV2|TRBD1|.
TGTGCCAGCAGTGAAGCTCCTACCGGGACAGGGGATCAAGGCTACACCTTC
CASSEAPTGTGDQGYTF
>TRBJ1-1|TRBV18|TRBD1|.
TGTGCCAGCTCATTGACAGGGGGCAGAAATGGGGCTGAAGCTTTCTTT
CASSLTGGRNGAEAFF
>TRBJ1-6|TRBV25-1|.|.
TGTGCCAGCAGTGAATTTCCCAGTTCACCCCTCCACTTT
CASSEFPSSPLHF
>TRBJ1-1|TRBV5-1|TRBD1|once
TGCGCCAGCAGCTCGATCATTTCTCCTAACAGGGGCTCGAACACTGAAGCTTTCTTT
CASSSIISPNRGSNTEAFF
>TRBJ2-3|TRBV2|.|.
TGTGCCAGCAGGAGGAGCACTGCTAGCACAGATACGCAGTATTTT
CASRRSTASTDTQYF
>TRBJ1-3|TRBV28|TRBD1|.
TGTGCCAGCAGTCCATGGGGGACAGGGAACTCTGGAAACACCATATATTTT
CASSPWGTGNSGNTIYF
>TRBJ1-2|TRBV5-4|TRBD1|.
TGTGCCAGCAGCAACCAGGGGGCGCCGGGCTATGGCTACACCTTC
CASSNQGAPGYGYTF
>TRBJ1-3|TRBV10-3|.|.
TGTGCCATCAGTGAGTCGTTGTTGTTGGCCGTTGGAAACACCATATATTTT
CAISESLLLAVGNTIYF
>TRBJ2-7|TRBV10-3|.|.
TGTGCCATCAGTATGGGGGGCGAGCAGTACTTC
CAISMGGEQYF
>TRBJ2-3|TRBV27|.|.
TGTGCCAGCAGCCCCGCGGGCTCTCAGCGGCAGTATTTT
CASSPAGSQRQYF
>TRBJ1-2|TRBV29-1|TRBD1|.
TGCAGCGTTGACAGGGGGCAAAACTATGGCTACACCTTC
CSVDRGQNYGYTF
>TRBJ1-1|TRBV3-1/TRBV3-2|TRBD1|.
TGTGCCAGCAGCGGGACAGAAGCCCACACTGAAGCTTTCTTT
CASSGTEAHTEAFF
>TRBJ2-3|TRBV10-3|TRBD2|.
TGTGCCATCAGGCTAGCGGGGGGATCAGATACGCAGTATTTT
CAIRLAGGSDTQYF
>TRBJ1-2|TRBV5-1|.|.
TGCGCCAGCAGCCCGACCGCGGCAGGGCCCAGAAACTATGGCTACACCTTC
CASSPTAAGPRNYGYTF
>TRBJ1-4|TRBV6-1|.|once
TGTGCCAGCAGTGAATGGGGGGGAACTAATGAAAAACTGTTTTTT
CASSEWGGTNEKLFF
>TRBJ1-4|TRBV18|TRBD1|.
TGTGCCAGCTCAAAGGGGGCAGCTAATGAAAAACTGTTTTTT
CASSKGAANEKLFF
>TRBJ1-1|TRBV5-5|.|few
TGTGCCAGCAGCTTGGAGGCAGGGGTGAACACTGAAGCTTTCTTT
CASSLEAGVNTEAFF
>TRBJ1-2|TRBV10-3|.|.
TGTGCCATCAGACCCAACACCCCTGACTATGGCTACACCTTC
CAIRPNTPDYGYTF